This entry lists 8 T cell receptor beta chains sequenced from one sample in a study of T cells in Graves' hyperthyroidism and ophthalmopathy. Amplification of TCR beta CDR3 regions was performed using RNA transcripts as template. The primer set for the first-round RT-PCR of the TCR CDR3 was HTBI. In TCRdb, the multiplex PCR reads were re-called with MiXCR into one record per CDR3 protein. The data contain 500,000 or so distinct CDR3 sequences, roughly 17% of them seen just once; the ten biggest clones take up approximately 15%. The sample comprised blood. The source of these receptors is a woman under 30 with Graves' ophthalmopathy.

This clonotype appeared many times. The chain recombines TRBV28 with TRBJ2-7, with 9 bases aligning to TRBD1. The germline gives CDR1 MDHEN, CDR2 SYDVKM. Trimming cost V 6 bases and J 5 bases; bases outside gene matches: 11. The CDR3 covers 15 residues. The chain's CDR3 is CASRNTGGAGDEQYF. Here the CDR3 DNA reads TGTGCCAGCAGGAATACAGGGGGCGCAGGGGACGAGCAGTACTTC.

The chain is built from TRBV13 and TRBJ1-4, with D hard to call. Germline V gene sequence: CDR1 PRHDT, CDR2 FYEKMQ (reference sequence). Trimming removed 5 bases at V and 4 bases at J, with 17 bases between. The CDR3 spans 16 residues. The DNA for the CDR3 is TGTGCCAGCAGCACCCGAGTAGAGGGAGTTAATGAAAAACTGTTTTTT. It specifies CASSTRVEGVNEKLFF.

This clonotype appeared many times. The gene calls are TRBV6-2 or TRBV6-3 and TRBJ2-3, with D possibly matching TRBD2 (6 bases). The CDR3 runs to 15 residues. The germline V gene encodes CDR1 MNHEY and CDR2 SVGEGT. V lost 1 base, J lost 3 bases, and 11 bases lay in between. The CDR3 sequence: CASSYYTGETDTQYF. CDR3 DNA: TGTGCCAGCAGTTACTATACGGGAGAGACAGATACGCAGTATTTT.

This clonotype turned up a few times. This chain links TRBV6-6 with TRBJ1-2; D call uncertain. The germline V and J ends were trimmed by 2 bases and 8 bases, with 9 bases remaining between them. Looked up from germline, CDR1 is MNHNY and CDR2 is SVGAGI (reference sequence). The CDR3 loop spans 12 amino acids. The CDR3 region has the DNA TGTGCCAGCAGTTACGGCGATGGAGGCTACACCTTC. Translating it yields CASSYGDGGYTF.

The rearrangement links TRBV3-1 to TRBJ1-4; no reliable D call. Germline lookup yields CDR1 LGHDT and CDR2 YNNKEL (reference sequence). The CDR3 consists of 17 residues. V was pared by 0 bases and J by 8 bases, with 19 bases between. CDR3 region: CASSQERGADRAEKLFF. The CDR3 nucleotides read TGTGCCAGCAGCCAAGAACGAGGTGCGGACCGGGCGGAAAAACTGTTTTTT.

This clonotype was seen ten or more times. The rearrangement uses TRBV18 and TRBJ2-3; D gene ambiguous. Germline assignment: CDR1 KGHSH and CDR2 LQKENI. V gave up 0 bases and J gave up 4 bases, with 8 bases separating them. The CDR3 totals 14 residues. In nucleotides, the CDR3 is TGTGCCAGCTCACCACCGGTCCGCCCAGATACGCAGTATTTT. It encodes CASSPPVRPDTQYF.

This clonotype occurred a few times. The chain has TRBV5-5 and TRBJ2-1; D is possibly TRBD2 (6 bases). This CDR3 region has 16 residues. From germline, CDR1 is SGHKS and CDR2 YYEKEE (reference sequence). Trimming removed 4 bases from V and 8 bases from J, with 22 bases in between. CDR3 region: CASSIPPSGGKDEQFF. DNA of the CDR3: TGTGCCAGCAGCATTCCCCCTTCTGGGGGGAAGGATGAGCAGTTCTTC.

This clonotype showed up just a few times. The chain carries TRBV16 and TRBJ1-6; D not certain. The length of the CDR3 is 13 residues. V lost 4 bases, J lost 13 bases, and 14 bases lay in between. Germline V gene sequence: CDR1 KGHSY, CDR2 FQNENV. CDR3 amino acids: CASSPGTRSPLHF. DNA for the CDR3: TGTGCCAGCAGCCCCGGCACCCGCTCCCCCCTCCACTTT.